This passage covers 11 T cell receptor beta chains from one sample sequenced in a study of T cells in Graves' hyperthyroidism and ophthalmopathy. Template material for amplifying TCR beta CDR3 regions consisted of RNA transcripts. An initial round of RT-PCR targeting the TCR CDR3 relied on the HTBI primer set. TCRdb reprocessed the multiplex PCR reads via MiXCR and lists one record per CDR3 protein. The repertoire holds hundreds of thousands of distinct CDR3 sequences, 14% to 15% seen once, with under 15% in the top ten. Specimen: blood. The receptors were sampled from a man between 18 and 29 years old with Graves' ophthalmopathy.

This sequence joins TRBV27 and TRBJ1-1; perhaps TRBD1 as D (6 bases). Germline-derived CDR1 and CDR2 are MNHEY and SMNVEV (reference sequence). CDR3 size: 16 residues. The ends were cut back, 3 bases at V and 4 bases at J, with 18 bases in the middle. The CDR3 here is CASSFPPQGKGTEAFF. The CDR3 region has the DNA TGTGCCAGCAGTTTCCCACCGCAGGGGAAGGGCACTGAAGCTTTCTTT.

This clonotype was counted ten times or more. V is TRBV12-3 or TRBV12-4 and J is TRBJ2-2; TRBD1 matches at 8 bases. V lost 5 bases to trimming and J lost 2 bases; unmatched junction nucleotides: 10. The CDR3 spans 17 residues. The CDR3 is CASSDGPGQVNTGELFF. The CDR3 DNA reads as TGTGCCAGCAGTGACGGGCCGGGACAGGTTAACACCGGGGAGCTGTTTTTT.

A single count supports this clonotype. This sequence may be a read error, since a much larger clone differs from it by one base. The gene calls are TRBV9 and TRBJ1-1; D may be TRBD1 (6 bases). Germline values: CDR1 SGDLS, CDR2 YYNGEE. Trimming removed 4 bases at V and 5 bases at J, with 21 bases between. The CDR3 is 16 amino acids. CDR3 coding DNA: TGTGCCAGCAGCATAGCCGGGGGGCGCCGGGGGACTGAAGCTTTCTTT. Amino acids: CASSIAGGRRGTEAFF.

This clonotype was observed at least ten times. The chain carries TRBV5-1 and TRBJ2-7, with a weak D call TRBD1 (5 bases). V was clipped by 5 bases and J by 5 bases, with 17 bases between them. This CDR3 is built from 14 residues. Germline V gene lookup returns CDR1 SGHRS and CDR2 YFSETQ. CDR3 loop: CASRITGAEHEQYF. CDR3 nucleotides: TGCGCCAGCAGGATCACAGGTGCCGAACACGAGCAGTACTTC.

This clonotype was detected ten times or more. J is TRBJ2-7 and V is TRBV4-1; D is undetermined. The CDR3 contains 13 residues. The germline V gene encodes CDR1 MGHRA and CDR2 YSYEKL. The V and J ends lost 4 bases and 4 bases respectively, with 11 bases between them. This CDR3 is CASSPQVQYEQYF. CDR3 in DNA: TGCGCCAGCAGCCCTCAGGTCCAATACGAGCAGTACTTC.

The chain has TRBV19 and TRBJ2-3; D ambiguous. The CDR3 is made up of 14 amino acids. Germline V gene sequence: CDR1 LNHDA, CDR2 SQIVND (reference sequence). Trimming cost V 2 bases and J 2 bases, with 8 bases left between them. The CDR3 is CASSISTATDTQYF. The DNA for the CDR3 is TGTGCCAGTAGTATATCTACAGCCACAGATACGCAGTATTTT.

At least ten counts were recorded for this clonotype. The chain has TRBV28 and TRBJ2-5; 10 bases map to TRBD2. In germline, CDR1 is MDHEN, CDR2 SYDVKM. There are 14 residues in the CDR3. The trim removed 7 bases at V and 4 bases at J, leaving 6 bases unmatched. This CDR3 is CASNSAGGRETQYF. CDR3 bases: TGTGCCAGCAATTCAGCGGGGGGGCGAGAGACCCAGTACTTC.

With respect to this clonotype: Germline is not matched at one junction end, which may reflect a read error. This chain connects TRBV30 to TRBJ2-3, with a weak D call TRBD1 (5 bases). Germline V gene sequence: CDR1 GTSNPN, CDR2 SVGIG (reference sequence). The CDR3 contains 13 residues. CDR3 DNA sequence: TGTGCCTGGCCCGACTTGGGCACAGGTACGCAGTATTTT. Its translation is CAWPDLGTGTQYF. Looking up the rest from reference TRBV30 and TRBJ2-3 gives the full variable domain: SQTIHQWPATLVQPVGSPLSLECTVEGTSNPNLYWYRQAAGRGLQLLFYSVGIGQISSEVPQNLSASRPQDRQFILSSKKLLLSDSGFYLCAWPDLGTGTQYFGPGTRLTVL.

This chain joins TRBV4-1 and TRBJ2-6; D ambiguous. CDR1 is MGHRA, CDR2 YSYEKL, per germline. The V and J ends lost 1 base and 0 bases respectively, with 13 bases between them. CDR3 length: 18 amino acids. In nucleotides, the CDR3 is TGCGCCAGCAGCCAAGTTACCGGCGTATCCTCTGGGGCCAACGTCCTGACTTTC. This encodes CASSQVTGVSSGANVLTF.

About this clonotype: This CDR3 is missing its conserved last phenylalanine or tryptophan, likely due to a read error. The chain is built from TRBV6-1 and TRBJ1-1; D might be TRBD1 (6 bases). Germline V gene lookup returns CDR1 MNHNS and CDR2 SASEGT. The CDR3 consists of 15 residues. V lost 2 bases and J 0 bases, leaving 10 bases between the germline ends. Here the CDR3 reads CASSESRGLNTEAFL. In DNA, the CDR3 is TGTGCCAGCAGTGAAAGTAGGGGGTTGAACACTGAAGCTTTCCTT.

CDR3 region: CSVEEPGANVLTF. CDR3 DNA: TGCAGCGTTGAAGAGCCCGGGGCCAACGTCCTGACTTTC. The rearrangement uses TRBV29-1 and TRBJ2-6; no definite D call. Trimming left V 0 bases short and J 4 bases short, with 4 bases between. Germline values: CDR1 SQVTM, CDR2 ANQGSEA. The CDR3 is 13 residues long.